The 13 T cell receptor beta chains below come from one sample, sequenced in a study of cytomegalovirus exposure and HLA in healthy donors. PCR was performed using 60 Vbeta and 13 Jbeta primers. The method was immunoSEQ multiplex PCR; TCRdb's version includes in-frame clones alone and lacks a portion of them. The sample lists about 190,000 clones; more than 75% were seen once. Sequences were obtained from PBMCs. These receptors were taken from a woman aged 50 to 60 in good health and CMV-seronegative.

The CDR3: CASSPAGTGVGSTEAFF. In DNA, the CDR3 is TGTGCCAGCAGCCCTGCCGGGACAGGGGTCGGAAGCACTGAAGCTTTCTTT. The rearrangement links TRBV7-9 to TRBJ1-1; 10 nucleotides align to TRBD1. CDR3 length: 17 residues. With 5 bases clipped from V and 4 bases from J, the junction kept 13 bases outside the gene matches. Germline CDR1 reads SEHNR; CDR2 reads FQNEAQ (reference sequence). Supplemented by reference TRBV7-9 and TRBJ1-1, the full variable domain reads DTGVSQNPRHKITKRGQNVTFRCDPISEHNRLYWYRQTLGQGPEFLTYFQNEAQLEKSRLLSDRFSAERPKGSFSTLEIQRTEQGDSAMYLCASSPAGTGVGSTEAFFGQGTRLTVV.

The chain couples TRBV9 to TRBJ1-6, with 8 positions matching TRBD1. V was pared by 4 bases and J by 6 bases, with 6 bases of the junction left unmatched. This CDR3 spans 15 amino acids. CDR1 SGDLS and CDR2 YYNGEE come from the germline V gene. This CDR3 reads CASSPEDRVNSPLHF. The CDR3 DNA sequence: TGTGCCAGCAGCCCCGAGGACAGGGTTAATTCACCCCTCCACTTT. Full variable domain (remainder filled in from reference TRBV9 and TRBJ1-6): DSGVTQTPKHLITATGQRVTLRCSPRSGDLSVYWYQQSLDQGLQFLIQYYNGEERAKGNILERFSAQQFPDLHSELNLSSLELGDSALYFCASSPEDRVNSPLHFGNGTRLTVT.

The chain recombines TRBV18 with TRBJ2-5; no definite D call. Looked up from germline, CDR1 is KGHSH and CDR2 is LQKENI. Trimming removed 1 base at V and 2 bases at J, with 5 bases between. This CDR3 comprises 13 residues. Here the CDR3 reads CASSPLKQETQYF. CDR3 in DNA: TGTGCCAGCTCACCACTTAAACAAGAGACCCAGTACTTC. Drawing the rest from reference TRBV18 and TRBJ2-5, the complete variable domain is NAGVMQNPRHLVRRRGQEARLRCSPMKGHSHVYWYRQLPEEGLKFMVYLQKENIIDESGMPKERFSAEFPKEGPSILRIQQVVRGDSAAYFCASSPLKQETQYFGPGTRLLVL.

This chain connects TRBV18 to TRBJ1-4; TRBD1 matches at 7 bases. The germline CDR1 and CDR2 sequences are KGHSH and LQKENI. The CDR3 runs to 15 residues. V lost 4 bases to trimming and J lost 6 bases; unmatched junction nucleotides: 8. CDR3: CASSRSRDSDEKLFF. CDR3 bases: TGTGCCAGCTCACGGAGTAGGGACAGCGATGAAAAACTGTTTTTT.

This clone showed up just once. The same CDR3 can be traced to other DNA sequences in this sample. The V call is TRBV18, the J call TRBJ1-1, with 8 bases matching TRBD1. Germline-derived CDR1 and CDR2 are KGHSH and LQKENI. V was pared by 3 bases and J by 1 base, with 4 bases of the junction left unmatched. This CDR3 is 15 amino acids long. This CDR3 reads CASSPGTGSNTEAFF. DNA for the CDR3: TGTGCCAGCTCACCCGGGACAGGTTCGAACACTGAAGCTTTCTTT.

This clone was detected once. The V and J genes are TRBV7-9 and TRBJ1-2; 7 nucleotides agree with TRBD1. The CDR3 has 15 residues. With V trimmed by 5 bases and J by 3 bases, 9 bases remained unmatched. Germline CDR1 SEHNR, CDR2 FQNEAQ (reference sequence). The CDR3 DNA reads as TGTGCCAGCAGCCCCCCGGGACAGCCCTACTATGGCTACACCTTC. Translated, it gives CASSPPGQPYYGYTF.

This rearrangement joins TRBV19 to TRBJ2-7; a possible D gene is TRBD1 (6 bases). CDR1 LNHDA and CDR2 SQIVND come from the germline V gene (reference sequence). The germline V and J ends were trimmed by 2 bases and 3 bases, with 20 bases remaining between them. This CDR3 region has 17 residues. The CDR3 loop is CASSITRGGSGYYEQYF. Written as DNA, the CDR3 is TGTGCCAGTAGTATAACCAGGGGTGGGAGCGGCTACTACGAGCAGTACTTC.

The CDR3 region is CASSELGAGDEQFF. CDR3 DNA: TGTGCCAGCAGTGAATTGGGGGCTGGCGATGAGCAGTTCTTC. The J gene is TRBJ2-1, the V gene TRBV25-1; perhaps TRBD1 as D (6 bases). With 1 base removed from V and 8 bases from J, the gap between germline ends came to 12 bases. CDR3 size: 14 residues. Germline assignment: CDR1 MGHDK and CDR2 SYGVNS.

The chain links TRBV28 to TRBJ1-4, with a weak D call TRBD1 (6 bases). The CDR3 covers 15 residues. CDR1 MDHEN and CDR2 SYDVKM come from the germline V gene. V lost 8 bases and J lost 5, with 18 bases in between. The CDR3 DNA reads as TGTGCCAGCTGTCGGCGGGGGCAGATCAATGAAAAACTGTTTTTT. Its protein product is CASCRRGQINEKLFF.

Only one count was recorded for this clone. V and J are TRBV2 and TRBJ2-7; 7 bases fit TRBD1. With 7 bases clipped from V and 6 bases from J, the junction kept 9 bases outside the gene matches. CDR3 length equals 13 residues. The germline gives CDR1 SNHLY, CDR2 FYNNEI. Here the CDR3 reads CASTDRAVGEQYF. CDR3 in DNA: TGTGCCAGCACCGACAGGGCGGTCGGCGAGCAGTACTTC.

This chain uses TRBV13 with TRBJ2-7, with 9 nucleotides matching TRBD1. This CDR3 comprises 14 residues. The germline V gene encodes CDR1 PRHDT and CDR2 FYEKMQ (reference sequence). With V trimmed by 2 bases and J by 5 bases, 4 bases remained unmatched. As DNA, the CDR3 is TGTGCCAGCAGCTTATCAGGGACAGGGAACGAGCAGTACTTC. This gives the protein CASSLSGTGNEQYF.

The chain joins TRBV28 to TRBJ1-5; D not certain. Trimming left V 4 bases short and J 2 bases short, with 15 bases between. The CDR3 extends over 16 amino acids. The germline V gene has CDR1 MDHEN and CDR2 SYDVKM. The CDR3 DNA is TGTGCCAGCAGTTCTCTTAGTGGGAGTGGCAATCAGCCCCAGCATTTT. This translates into CASSSLSGSGNQPQHF. Combining the CDR3 with reference TRBV28 and TRBJ1-5 gives the whole variable domain DVKVTQSSRYLVKRTGEKVFLECVQDMDHENMFWYRQDPGLGLRLIYFSYDVKMKEKGDIPEGYSVSREKKERFSLILESASTNQTSMYLCASSSLSGSGNQPQHFGDGTRLSIL.

The J gene is TRBJ1-4, the V gene TRBV27; D is undetermined. V was shortened by 7 bases and J by 4 bases, with 13 bases between the two germline ends. This CDR3 has 14 residues. CDR1 is MNHEY, CDR2 SMNVEV, per germline (reference sequence). The CDR3 sequence: CASMEWAGNEKLFF. The CDR3 coding sequence is TGTGCCAGCATGGAGTGGGCGGGTAATGAAAAACTGTTTTTT.